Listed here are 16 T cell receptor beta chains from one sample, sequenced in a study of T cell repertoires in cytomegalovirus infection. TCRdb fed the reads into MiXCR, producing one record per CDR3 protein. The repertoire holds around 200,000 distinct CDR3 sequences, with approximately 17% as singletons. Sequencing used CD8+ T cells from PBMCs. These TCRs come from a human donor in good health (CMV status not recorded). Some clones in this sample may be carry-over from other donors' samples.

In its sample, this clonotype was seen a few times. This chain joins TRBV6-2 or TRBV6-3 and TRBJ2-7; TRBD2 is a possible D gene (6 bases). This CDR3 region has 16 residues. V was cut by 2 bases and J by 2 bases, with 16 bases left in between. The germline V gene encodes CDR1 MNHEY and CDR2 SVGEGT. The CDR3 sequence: CASSYPFWGDPYEQYF. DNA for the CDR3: TGTGCCAGCAGTTACCCCTTTTGGGGGGACCCCTACGAGCAGTACTTC.

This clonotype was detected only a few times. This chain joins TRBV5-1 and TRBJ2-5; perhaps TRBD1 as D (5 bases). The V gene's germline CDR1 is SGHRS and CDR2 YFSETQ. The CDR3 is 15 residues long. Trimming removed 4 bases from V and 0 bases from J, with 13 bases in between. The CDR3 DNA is TGCGCCAGCAGCGGAAGCCAGGGTAACCAAGAGACCCAGTACTTC. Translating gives CASSGSQGNQETQYF. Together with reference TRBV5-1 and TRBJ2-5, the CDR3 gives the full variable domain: KAGVTQTPRYLIKTRGQQVTLSCSPISGHRSVSWYQQTPGQGLQFLFEYFSETQRNKGNFPGRFSGRQFSNSRSEMNVSTLELGDSALYLCASSGSQGNQETQYFGPGTRLLVL.

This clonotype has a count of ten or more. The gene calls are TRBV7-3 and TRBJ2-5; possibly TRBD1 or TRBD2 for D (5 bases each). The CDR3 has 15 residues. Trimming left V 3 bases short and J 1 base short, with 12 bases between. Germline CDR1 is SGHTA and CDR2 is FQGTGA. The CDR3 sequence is CASSFSAGSQETQYF. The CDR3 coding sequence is TGTGCCAGCAGCTTTAGCGCAGGGTCCCAAGAGACCCAGTACTTC.

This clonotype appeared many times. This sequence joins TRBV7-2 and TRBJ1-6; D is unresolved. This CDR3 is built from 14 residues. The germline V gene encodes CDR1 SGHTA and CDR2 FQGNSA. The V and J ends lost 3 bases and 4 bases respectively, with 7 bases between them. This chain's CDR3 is CASSFGRYNSPLHF. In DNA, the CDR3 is TGTGCCAGCAGCTTCGGGAGGTATAATTCACCCCTCCACTTT. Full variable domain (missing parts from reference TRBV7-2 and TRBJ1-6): GAGVSQSPSNKVTEKGKDVELRCDPISGHTALYWYRQSLGQGLEFLIYFQGNSAPDKSGLPSDRFSAERTGGSVSTLTIQRTQQEDSAVYLCASSFGRYNSPLHFGNGTRLTVT.

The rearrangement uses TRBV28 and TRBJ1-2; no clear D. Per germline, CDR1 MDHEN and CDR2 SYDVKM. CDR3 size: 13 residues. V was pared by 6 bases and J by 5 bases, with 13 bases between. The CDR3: CASRSRPGYGYTF. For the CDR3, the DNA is TGTGCCAGCAGATCCCGACCGGGATATGGCTACACCTTC.

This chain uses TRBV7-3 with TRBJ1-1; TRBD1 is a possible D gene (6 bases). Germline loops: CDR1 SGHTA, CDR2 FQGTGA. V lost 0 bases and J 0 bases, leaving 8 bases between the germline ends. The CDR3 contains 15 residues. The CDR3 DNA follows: TGTGCCAGCAGCTTAACGGGGGCGATGAACACTGAAGCTTTCTTT. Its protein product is CASSLTGAMNTEAFF. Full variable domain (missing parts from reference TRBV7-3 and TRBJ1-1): GAGVSQTPSNKVTEKGKYVELRCDPISGHTALYWYRQSLGQGPEFLIYFQGTGAADDSGLPNDRFFAVRPEGSVSTLKIQRTERGDSAVYLCASSLTGAMNTEAFFGQGTRLTVV.

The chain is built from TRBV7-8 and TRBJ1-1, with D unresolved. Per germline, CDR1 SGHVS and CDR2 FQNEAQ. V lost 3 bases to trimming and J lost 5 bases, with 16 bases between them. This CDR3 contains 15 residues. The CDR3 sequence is CASSFPVTGSTEAFF. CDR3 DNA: TGTGCCAGCAGCTTTCCAGTCACGGGATCTACTGAAGCTTTCTTT. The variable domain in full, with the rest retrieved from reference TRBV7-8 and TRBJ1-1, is GAGVSQSPRYKVAKRGQDVALRCDPISGHVSLFWYQQALGQGPEFLTYFQNEAQLDKSGLPSDRFFAERPEGSVSTLKIQRTQQEDSAVYLCASSFPVTGSTEAFFGQGTRLTVV.

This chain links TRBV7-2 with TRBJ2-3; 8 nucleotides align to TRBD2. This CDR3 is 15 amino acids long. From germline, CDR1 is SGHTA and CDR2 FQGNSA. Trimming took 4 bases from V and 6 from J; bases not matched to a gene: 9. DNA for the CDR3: TGTGCCAGCAGCTCCCTTAGCGGGGCTGGCGATACGCAGTATTTT. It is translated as CASSSLSGAGDTQYF.

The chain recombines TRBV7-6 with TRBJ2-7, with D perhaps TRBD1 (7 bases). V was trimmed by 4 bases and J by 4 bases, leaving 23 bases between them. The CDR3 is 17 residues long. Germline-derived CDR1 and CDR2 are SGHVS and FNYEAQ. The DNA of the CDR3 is TGTGCCAGCAGCTCGCGGGGCAGGACAGGTCCGGGGTACGAGCAGTACTTC. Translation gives CASSSRGRTGPGYEQYF.

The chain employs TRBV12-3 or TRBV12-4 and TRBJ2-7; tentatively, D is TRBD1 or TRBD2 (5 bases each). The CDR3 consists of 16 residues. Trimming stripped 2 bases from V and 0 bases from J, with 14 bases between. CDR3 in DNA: TGTGCCAGCAGTTTAAATTTAGCAGGGAGCTCCTACGAGCAGTACTTC. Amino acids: CASSLNLAGSSYEQYF.

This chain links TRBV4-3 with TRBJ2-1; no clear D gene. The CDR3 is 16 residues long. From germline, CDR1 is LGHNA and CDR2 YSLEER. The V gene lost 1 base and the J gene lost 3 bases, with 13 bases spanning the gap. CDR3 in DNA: TGCGCCAGCAGCCAAGCGGTTGGGTCTATCTACAATGAGCAGTTCTTC. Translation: CASSQAVGSIYNEQFF.

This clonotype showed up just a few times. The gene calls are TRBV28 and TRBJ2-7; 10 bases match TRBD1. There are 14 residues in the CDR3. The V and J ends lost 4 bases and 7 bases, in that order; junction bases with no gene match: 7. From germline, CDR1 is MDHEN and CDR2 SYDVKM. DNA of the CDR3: TGTGCCAGCAGTTGGACAGGGGGATCGGGGGAGCAGTACTTC. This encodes CASSWTGGSGEQYF.

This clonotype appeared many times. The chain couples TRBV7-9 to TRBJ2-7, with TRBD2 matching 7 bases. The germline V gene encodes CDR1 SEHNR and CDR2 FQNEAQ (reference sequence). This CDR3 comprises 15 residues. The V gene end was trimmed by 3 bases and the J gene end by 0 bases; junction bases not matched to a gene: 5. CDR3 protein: CASSLGGRSSYEQYF. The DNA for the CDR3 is TGTGCCAGCAGCTTGGGGGGGAGGAGCTCCTACGAGCAGTACTTC.

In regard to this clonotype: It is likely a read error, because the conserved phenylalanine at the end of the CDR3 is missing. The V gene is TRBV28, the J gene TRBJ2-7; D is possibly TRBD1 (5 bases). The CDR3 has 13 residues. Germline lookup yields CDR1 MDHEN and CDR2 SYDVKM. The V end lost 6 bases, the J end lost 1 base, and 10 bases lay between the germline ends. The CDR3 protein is CASRRGPSYEQYY. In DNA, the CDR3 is TGTGCCAGCAGAAGGGGCCCATCCTACGAGCAGTACTAC.

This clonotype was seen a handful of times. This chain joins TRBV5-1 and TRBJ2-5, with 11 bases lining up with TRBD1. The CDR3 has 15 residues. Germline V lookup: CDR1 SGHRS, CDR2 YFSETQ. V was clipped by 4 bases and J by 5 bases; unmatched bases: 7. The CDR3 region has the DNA TGCGCCAGCAGCGACCGGGACAGGGGGAAGGAGACCCAGTACTTC. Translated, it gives CASSDRDRGKETQYF.

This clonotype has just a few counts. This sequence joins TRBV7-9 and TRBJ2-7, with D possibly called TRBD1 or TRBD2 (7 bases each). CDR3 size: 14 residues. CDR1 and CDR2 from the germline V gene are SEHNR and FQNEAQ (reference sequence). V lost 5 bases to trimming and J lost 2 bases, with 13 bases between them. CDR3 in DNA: TGTGCCAGCAGCCCCCCAGGGGGGGCCTACGAGCAGTACTTC. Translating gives CASSPPGGAYEQYF.